This section outlines one T cell receptor (beta chain) sequence together with its context. The data were taken from a study of T cell changes during pregnancy in multiple sclerosis. Produced via immunoSEQ multiplex PCR; TCRdb's table is partial and in-frame only. The repertoire holds about 70,000 clones, with over 85% as singletons. The CDR3 totals 16 residues. Germline V gives CDR1 SGHTA, CDR2 FQGNSA. Trimming removed 3 bases from V and 2 bases from J; junction bases left unmatched: 5. The chain employs TRBV7-2 and TRBJ2-3; 10 bases map to TRBD1. The TCR sequence derives from a female donor in good health, enrolled as a control in a pregnancy study. The source was peripheral blood, collected in the second trimester of pregnancy. The CDR3 is CASSFAGTGVTDTQYF. The CDR3 bases are TGTGCCAGCAGCTTCGCCGGGACAGGGGTCACAGATACGCAGTATTTT.